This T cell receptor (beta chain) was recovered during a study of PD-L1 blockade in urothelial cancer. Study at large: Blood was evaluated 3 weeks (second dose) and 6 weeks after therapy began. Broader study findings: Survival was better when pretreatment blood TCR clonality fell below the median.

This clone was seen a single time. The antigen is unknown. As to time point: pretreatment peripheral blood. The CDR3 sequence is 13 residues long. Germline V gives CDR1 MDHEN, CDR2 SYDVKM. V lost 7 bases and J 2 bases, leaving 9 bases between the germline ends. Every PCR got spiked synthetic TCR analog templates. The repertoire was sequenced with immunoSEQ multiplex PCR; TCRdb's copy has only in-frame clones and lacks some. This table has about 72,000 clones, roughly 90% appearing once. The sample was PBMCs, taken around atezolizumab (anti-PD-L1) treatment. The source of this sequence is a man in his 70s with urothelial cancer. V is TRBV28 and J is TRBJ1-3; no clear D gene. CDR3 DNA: TGTGCCAGCACCACCCTAGCTGGAAACACCATATATTTT. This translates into CASTTLAGNTIYF.